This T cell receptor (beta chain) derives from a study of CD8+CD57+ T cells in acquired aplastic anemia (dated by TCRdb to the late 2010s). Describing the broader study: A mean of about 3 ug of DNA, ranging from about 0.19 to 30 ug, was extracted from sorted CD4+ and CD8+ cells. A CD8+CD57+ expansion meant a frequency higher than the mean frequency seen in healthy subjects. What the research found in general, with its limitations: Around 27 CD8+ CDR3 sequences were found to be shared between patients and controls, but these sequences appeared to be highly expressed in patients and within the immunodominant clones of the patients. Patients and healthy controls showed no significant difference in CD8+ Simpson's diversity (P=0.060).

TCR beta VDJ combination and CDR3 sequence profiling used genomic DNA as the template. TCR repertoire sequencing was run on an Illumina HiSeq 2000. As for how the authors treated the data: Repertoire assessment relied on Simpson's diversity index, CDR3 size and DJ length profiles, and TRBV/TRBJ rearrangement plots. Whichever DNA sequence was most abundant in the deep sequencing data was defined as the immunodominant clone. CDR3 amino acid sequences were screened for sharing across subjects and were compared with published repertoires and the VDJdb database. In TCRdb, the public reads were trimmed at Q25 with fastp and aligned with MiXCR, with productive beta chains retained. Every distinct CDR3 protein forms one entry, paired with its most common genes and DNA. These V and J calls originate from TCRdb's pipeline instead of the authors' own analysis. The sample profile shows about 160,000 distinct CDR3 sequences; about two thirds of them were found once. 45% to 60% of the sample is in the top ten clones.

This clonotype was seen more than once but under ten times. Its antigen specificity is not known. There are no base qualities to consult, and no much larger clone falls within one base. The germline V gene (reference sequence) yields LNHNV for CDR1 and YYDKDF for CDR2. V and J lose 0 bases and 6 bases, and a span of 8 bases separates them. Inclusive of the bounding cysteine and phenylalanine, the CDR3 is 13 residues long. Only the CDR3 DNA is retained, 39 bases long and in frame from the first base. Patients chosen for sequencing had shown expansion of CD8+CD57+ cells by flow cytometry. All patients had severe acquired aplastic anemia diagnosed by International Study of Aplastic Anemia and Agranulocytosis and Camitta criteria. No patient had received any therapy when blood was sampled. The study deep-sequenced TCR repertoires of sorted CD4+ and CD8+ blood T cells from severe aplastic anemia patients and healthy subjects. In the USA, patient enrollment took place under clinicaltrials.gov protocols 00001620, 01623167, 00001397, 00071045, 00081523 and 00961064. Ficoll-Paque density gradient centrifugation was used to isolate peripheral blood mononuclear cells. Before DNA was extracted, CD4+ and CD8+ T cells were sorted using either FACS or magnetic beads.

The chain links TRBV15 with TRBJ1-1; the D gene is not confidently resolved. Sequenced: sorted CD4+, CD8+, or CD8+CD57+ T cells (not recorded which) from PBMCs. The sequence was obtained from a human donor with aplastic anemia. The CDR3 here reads CATSREAFAEAFF. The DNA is TGTGCCACCAGCAGAGAGGCCTTCGCTGAAGCTTTCTTT.